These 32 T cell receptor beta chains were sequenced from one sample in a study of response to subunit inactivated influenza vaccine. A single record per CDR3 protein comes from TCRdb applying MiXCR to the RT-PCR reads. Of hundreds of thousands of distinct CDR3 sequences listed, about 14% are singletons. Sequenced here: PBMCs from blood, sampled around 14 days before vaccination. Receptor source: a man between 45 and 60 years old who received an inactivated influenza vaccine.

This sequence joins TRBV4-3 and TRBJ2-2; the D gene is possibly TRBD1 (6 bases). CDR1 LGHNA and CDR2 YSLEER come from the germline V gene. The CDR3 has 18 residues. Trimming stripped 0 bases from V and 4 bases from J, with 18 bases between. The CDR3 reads CASSQDIGAGAGTGELFF. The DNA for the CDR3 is TGCGCCAGCAGCCAAGATATAGGGGCAGGGGCAGGCACCGGGGAGCTGTTTTTT.

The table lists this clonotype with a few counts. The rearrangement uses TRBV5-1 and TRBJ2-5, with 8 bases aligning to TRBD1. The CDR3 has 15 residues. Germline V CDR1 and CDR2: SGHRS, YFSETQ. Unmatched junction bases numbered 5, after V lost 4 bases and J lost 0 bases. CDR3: CASSTGQVYQETQYF. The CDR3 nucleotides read TGCGCCAGCAGCACGGGACAGGTATACCAAGAGACCCAGTACTTC.

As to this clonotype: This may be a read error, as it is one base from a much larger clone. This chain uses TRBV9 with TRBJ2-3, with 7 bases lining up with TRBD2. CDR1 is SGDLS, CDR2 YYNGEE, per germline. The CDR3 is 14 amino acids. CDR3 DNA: TGTGCCAGCAGGCGGGACTACAGCACAGATGCGCAGTATTTT. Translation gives CASRRDYSTDAQYF.

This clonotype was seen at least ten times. CDR3 loop: CASSRLAGGNGADTQYF. CDR3 sequence (DNA): TGTGCCAGCAGCCGCCTAGCGGGGGGCAATGGGGCAGATACGCAGTATTTT. The rearrangement joins TRBV28 to TRBJ2-3, with 11 bases lining up with TRBD2. Per the germline V gene, CDR1 is MDHEN and CDR2 is SYDVKM. The CDR3 runs to 17 residues. J gave up 4 bases and V 6 bases, and 12 bases lay outside the gene matches.

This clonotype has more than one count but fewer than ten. The chain's CDR3 is CASSEGSPNSPLHF. Written as DNA, the CDR3 is TGTGCCAGCAGCGAAGGTTCACCCAATTCACCCCTCCACTTT. The gene calls are TRBV9 and TRBJ1-6; D is undetermined. V was pared by 3 bases and J by 7 bases, with 11 bases between. Germline V gene sequence: CDR1 SGDLS, CDR2 YYNGEE. The length of the CDR3 is 14 residues.

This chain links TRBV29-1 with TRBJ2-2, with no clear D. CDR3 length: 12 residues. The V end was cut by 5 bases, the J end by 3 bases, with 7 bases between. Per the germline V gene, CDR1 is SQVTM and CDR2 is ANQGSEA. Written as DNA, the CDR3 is TGCAGCGTTTTAGCAGACACCGGGGAGCTGTTTTTT. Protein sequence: CSVLADTGELFF.

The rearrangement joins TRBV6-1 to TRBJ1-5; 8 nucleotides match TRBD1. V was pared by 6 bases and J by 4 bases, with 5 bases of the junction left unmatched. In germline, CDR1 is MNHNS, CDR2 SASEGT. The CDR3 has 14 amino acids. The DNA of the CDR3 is TGTGCCAGCAGGACGGGACAGGCGAATCAGCCCCAGCATTTT. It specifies CASRTGQANQPQHF.

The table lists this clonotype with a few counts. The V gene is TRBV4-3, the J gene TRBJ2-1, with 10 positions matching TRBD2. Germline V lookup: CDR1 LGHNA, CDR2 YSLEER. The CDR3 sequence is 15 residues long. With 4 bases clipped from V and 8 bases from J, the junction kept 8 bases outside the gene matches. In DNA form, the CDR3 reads TGCGCCAGCAGCCTCGGGACTAGCGAGTGGGATGAGCAGTTCTTC. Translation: CASSLGTSEWDEQFF.

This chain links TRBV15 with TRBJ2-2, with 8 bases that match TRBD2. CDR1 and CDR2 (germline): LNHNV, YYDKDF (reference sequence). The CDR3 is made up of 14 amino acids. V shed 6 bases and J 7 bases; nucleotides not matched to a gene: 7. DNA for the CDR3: TGTGCCACCAGGTCCGGGGGGGCGAGCGGGGAGCTGTTTTTT. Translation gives CATRSGGASGELFF. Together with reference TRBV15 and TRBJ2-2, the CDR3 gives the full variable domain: DAMVIQNPRYQVTQFGKPVTLSCSQTLNHNVMYWYQQKSSQAPKLLFHYYDKDFNNEADTPDNFQSRRPNTSFCFLDIRSPGLGDTAMYLCATRSGGASGELFFGEGSRLTVL.

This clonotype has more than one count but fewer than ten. CDR3 amino acids: CSARGTDLYQETQYF. In DNA form, the CDR3 reads TGCAGTGCTAGAGGGACAGATCTGTACCAAGAGACCCAGTACTTC. The V and J genes are TRBV20-1 and TRBJ2-5; D possibly corresponds to TRBD1 (6 bases). The CDR3 is made up of 15 amino acids. V shed 1 base and J shed 0 bases, with 12 bases lying between them. Germline lookup yields CDR1 DFQATT and CDR2 SNEGSKA (reference sequence).

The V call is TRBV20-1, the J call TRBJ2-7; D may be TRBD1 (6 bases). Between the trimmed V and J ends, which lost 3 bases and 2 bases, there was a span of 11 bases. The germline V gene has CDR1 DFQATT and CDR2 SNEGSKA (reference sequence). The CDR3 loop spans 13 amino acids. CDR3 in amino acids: CSASQQGTYEQYF. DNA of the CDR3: TGCAGTGCTAGTCAGCAGGGGACCTACGAGCAGTACTTC.

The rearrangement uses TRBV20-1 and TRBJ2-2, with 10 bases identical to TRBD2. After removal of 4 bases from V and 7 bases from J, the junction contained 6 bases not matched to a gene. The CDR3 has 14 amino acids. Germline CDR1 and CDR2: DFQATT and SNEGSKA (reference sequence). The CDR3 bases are TGCAGTGCTACCACTAGCGGGACAAACGGGGAGCTGTTTTTT. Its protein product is CSATTSGTNGELFF.

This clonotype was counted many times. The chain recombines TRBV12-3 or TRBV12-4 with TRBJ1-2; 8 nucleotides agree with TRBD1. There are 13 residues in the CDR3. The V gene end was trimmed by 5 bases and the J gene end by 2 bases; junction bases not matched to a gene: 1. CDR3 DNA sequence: TGTGCCAGCAGTCGGACAGGGAACTATGGCTACACCTTC. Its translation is CASSRTGNYGYTF.

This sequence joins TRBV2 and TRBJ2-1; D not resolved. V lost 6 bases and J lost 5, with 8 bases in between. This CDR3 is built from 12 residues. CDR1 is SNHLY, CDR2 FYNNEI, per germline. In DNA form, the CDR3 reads TGTGCCAGCAGCCCCGAGGACAATGAGCAGTTCTTC. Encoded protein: CASSPEDNEQFF.

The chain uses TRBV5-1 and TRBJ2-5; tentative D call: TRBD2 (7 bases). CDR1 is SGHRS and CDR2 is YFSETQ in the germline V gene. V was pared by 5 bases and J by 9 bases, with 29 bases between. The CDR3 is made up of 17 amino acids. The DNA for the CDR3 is TGCGCCAGCAGGCCCTCGGGAAAGGGGGGGGGCCCTCGGGCCCAGTACTTC. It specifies CASRPSGKGGGPRAQYF.

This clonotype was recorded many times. CDR3 region: CASSFVGELFF. The CDR3 nucleotides are TGTGCCAGCAGTTTTGTCGGGGAGCTGTTTTTT. V and J are TRBV12-3 or TRBV12-4 and TRBJ2-2; unclear D gene. The length of the CDR3 is 11 residues. Trimming stripped 3 bases from V and 7 bases from J, with 3 bases between.

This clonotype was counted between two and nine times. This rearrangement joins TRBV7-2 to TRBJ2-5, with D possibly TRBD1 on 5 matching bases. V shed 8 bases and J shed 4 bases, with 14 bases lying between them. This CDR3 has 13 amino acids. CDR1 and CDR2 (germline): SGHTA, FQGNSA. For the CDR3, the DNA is TGTGCCAGCGGAGAACAGGCGCGAGAGACCCAGTACTTC. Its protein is CASGEQARETQYF.

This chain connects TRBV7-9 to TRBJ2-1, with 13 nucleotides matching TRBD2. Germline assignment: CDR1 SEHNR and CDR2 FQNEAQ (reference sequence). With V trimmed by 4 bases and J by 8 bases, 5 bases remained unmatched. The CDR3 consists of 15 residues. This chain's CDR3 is CASSSLAGGPDEQFF. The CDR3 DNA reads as TGTGCCAGCAGCTCACTAGCGGGGGGGCCGGATGAGCAGTTCTTC.

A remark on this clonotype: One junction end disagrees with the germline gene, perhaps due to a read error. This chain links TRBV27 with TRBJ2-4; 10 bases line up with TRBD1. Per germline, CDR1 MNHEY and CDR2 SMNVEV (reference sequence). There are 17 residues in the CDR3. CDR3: CASSFLGDRGFKNTQYF. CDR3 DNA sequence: TGTGCCAGCAGTTTTCTAGGGGACAGGGGTTTCAAAAACACTCAGTACTTC.

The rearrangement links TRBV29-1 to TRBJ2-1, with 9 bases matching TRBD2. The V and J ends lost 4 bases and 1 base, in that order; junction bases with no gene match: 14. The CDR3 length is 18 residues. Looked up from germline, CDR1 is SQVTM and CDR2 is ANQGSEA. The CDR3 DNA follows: TGCAGCGTTGTGGGGGTTGCGGGAGGGCCTCGGTCCTACAATGAGCAGTTCTTC. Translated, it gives CSVVGVAGGPRSYNEQFF.

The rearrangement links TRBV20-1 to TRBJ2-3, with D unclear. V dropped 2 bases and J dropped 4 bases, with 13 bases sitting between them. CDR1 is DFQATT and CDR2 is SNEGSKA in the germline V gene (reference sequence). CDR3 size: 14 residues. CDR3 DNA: TGCAGTGCTAGATGGGCCCTTAGGCCAGATACGCAGTATTTT. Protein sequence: CSARWALRPDTQYF.

DNA of the CDR3: TGTGCCAGCAGCCTAAAGTGGGGGGTATCCAATGAGCAGTTCTTC. It encodes CASSLKWGVSNEQFF. The chain combines TRBV27 with TRBJ2-1; possibly TRBD2 for D (6 bases). The CDR3 has 15 residues. The ends were cut back, 6 bases at V and 6 bases at J, with 18 bases in the middle. CDR1 and CDR2 from the germline V gene are MNHEY and SMNVEV (reference sequence).

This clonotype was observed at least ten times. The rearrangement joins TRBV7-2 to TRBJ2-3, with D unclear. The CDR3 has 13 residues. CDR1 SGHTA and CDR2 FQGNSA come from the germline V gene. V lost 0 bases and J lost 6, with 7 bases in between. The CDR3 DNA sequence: TGTGCCAGCAGCTTAGCTCAACGGGATACGCAGTATTTT. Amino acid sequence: CASSLAQRDTQYF.

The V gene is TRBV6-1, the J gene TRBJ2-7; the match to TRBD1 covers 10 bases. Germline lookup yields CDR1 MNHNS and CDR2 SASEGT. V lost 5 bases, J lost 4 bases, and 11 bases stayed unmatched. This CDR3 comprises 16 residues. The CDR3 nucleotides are TGTGCCAGCAGTCCGACCTGGACAGGGGGTGTATACGAGCAGTACTTC. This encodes CASSPTWTGGVYEQYF.

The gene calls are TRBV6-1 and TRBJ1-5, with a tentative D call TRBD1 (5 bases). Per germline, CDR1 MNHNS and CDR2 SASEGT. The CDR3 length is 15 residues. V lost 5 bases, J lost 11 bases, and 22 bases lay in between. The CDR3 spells CASSRGTGPTVAQHF. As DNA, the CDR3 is TGTGCCAGCAGTCGTGGGACGGGGCCGACGGTGGCCCAGCATTTT.

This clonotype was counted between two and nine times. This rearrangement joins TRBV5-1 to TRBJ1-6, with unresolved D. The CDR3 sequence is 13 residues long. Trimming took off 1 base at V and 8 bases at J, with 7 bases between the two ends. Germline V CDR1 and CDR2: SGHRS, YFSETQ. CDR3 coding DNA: TGCGCCAGCAGCTTGACACGGGATTCACCCCTCCACTTT. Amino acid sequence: CASSLTRDSPLHF.

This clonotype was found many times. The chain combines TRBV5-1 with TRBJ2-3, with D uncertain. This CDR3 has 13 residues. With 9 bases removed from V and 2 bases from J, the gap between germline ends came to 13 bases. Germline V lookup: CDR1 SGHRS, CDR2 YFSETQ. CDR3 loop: CATSRIVTDTQYF. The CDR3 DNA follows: TGCGCCACCTCGAGAATAGTCACAGATACGCAGTATTTT.

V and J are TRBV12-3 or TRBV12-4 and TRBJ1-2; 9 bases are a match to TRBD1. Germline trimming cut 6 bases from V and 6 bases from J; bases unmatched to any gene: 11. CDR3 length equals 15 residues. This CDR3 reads CASSPGTGMFHGYTF. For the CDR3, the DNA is TGTGCCAGCAGCCCGGGGACAGGGATGTTCCATGGCTACACCTTC.

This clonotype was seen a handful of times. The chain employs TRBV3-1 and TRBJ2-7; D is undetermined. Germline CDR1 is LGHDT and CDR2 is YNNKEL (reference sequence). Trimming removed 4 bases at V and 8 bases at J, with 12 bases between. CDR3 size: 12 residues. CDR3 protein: CASSPDRTKQYF. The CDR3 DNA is TGTGCCAGCAGCCCTGATAGGACGAAGCAGTACTTC.

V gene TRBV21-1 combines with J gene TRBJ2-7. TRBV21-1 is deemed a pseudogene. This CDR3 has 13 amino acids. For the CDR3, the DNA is TGTGCCAGCAGAGAACACCATACCTACGAGCAGTACTTC. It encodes CASREHHTYEQYF.

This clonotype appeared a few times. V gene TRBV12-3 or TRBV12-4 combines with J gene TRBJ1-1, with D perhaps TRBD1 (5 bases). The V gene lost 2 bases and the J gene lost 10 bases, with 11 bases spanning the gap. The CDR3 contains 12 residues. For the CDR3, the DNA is TGTGCCAGCAGTTTAACAGCCGGGGGAGCTTTCTTT. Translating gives CASSLTAGGAFF.

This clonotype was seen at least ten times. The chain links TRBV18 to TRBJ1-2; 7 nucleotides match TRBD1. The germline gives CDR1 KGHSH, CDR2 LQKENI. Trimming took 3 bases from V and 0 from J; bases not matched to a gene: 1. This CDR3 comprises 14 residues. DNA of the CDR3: TGTGCCAGCTCACCCGACAGGGCTAACTATGGCTACACCTTC. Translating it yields CASSPDRANYGYTF.